This T cell receptor (beta chain) was identified during a study of cytomegalovirus exposure and HLA in healthy donors (dated by TCRdb to 2016 to 2017). General notes on the study: According to an earlier analysis of a few hundred of the donors, about 179 million T cells yielded over 90 million unique TCR beta sequences and approximately 280 Gb of sequence data. Of the 300 to 450 genotyped donors, 65% to 90% were placed in the genetic ancestry cluster associated with self-reported Caucasian donors. All discovery cohort repertoires had been generated using a single sequencing platform. Both class I and class II loci were covered by HLA typing, at four-digit resolution. The study was designed to test whether signatures of past pathogen exposure could be identified by cataloging public T cell receptors. Five DR-DQ haplotypes were handled as single units for association and clustering, since linkage in the cohort was strong. Roughly 300 gigabases of sequencing data and 70 million to 100 million unique TCR sequences made up an early release that covered 500 to 650 HLA-typed donors. The T cell repertoires of 670 or so subjects were profiled by immunosequencing and related to cytomegalovirus serostatus. Among 398 genotyped donors of the cohort, an average of approximately 200,000 unique TCR beta nucleotide sequences was sequenced per donor, of which 15% to 20% were non-productive. Donor age, sex, ethnicity and CMV serostatus were compiled alongside the repertoire data. A later analysis re-analyzed previously published TCR beta repertoires from roughly 630 donors and added high-resolution HLA genotyping to study TCR occurrence patterns. Along with the roughly 610-subject first cohort, a separate validation cohort of 120 different subjects was used. To decide whether each TCR beta V gene segment behaved as functional or pseudogenic, an earlier analysis of over 500 of the donors relied on high-throughput TCR beta sequencing. High-throughput TCR immunosequencing, statistical association of individual TCRs with disease status, and machine learning were combined to predict cytomegalovirus infection status. In the later analysis, no new phenotypic data were used to find candidate immune exposures; instead, reliance was placed on TCR beta sequences and their occurrence across donors. Typing coverage differed by locus: A, B, C, DRB1 and DQB1 were typed in roughly 620-640 donors, DQA1 in about 560, DPA1 in 606, and DPB1 in around 440. In a later genetic analysis, genome-wide SNP genotypes for about three fifths of the 666 donors were used, and that subset was treated as a discovery cohort. Study-wide conclusions, independent of this receptor: In this cohort, only TCR beta chains were sequenced, and detectable features were limited by the absence of alpha or paired-chain data. Compared with the roughly 600-donor mean, donors in an Asian-associated ancestry cluster had fewer N-insertions in productive TCRs, according to a later genetic analysis. Correlated functional status among segregating V segments might be attributable to linkage disequilibrium, but an unknown experimental factor could not be ruled out. The authors suggested that the approach could potentially be extended to other disease states and immunological phenotypes. According to a later analysis, parvovirus B19, influenza, CMV and Epstein-Barr virus appeared linked to several top co-occurrence clusters. Most TCR sequences were seen in very few donors, while some public TCRs were found in many individuals. According to a later analysis, TCR association rates differed among HLA loci, with DRB1 alleles showing the most associated TCRs and HLA-C alleles showing the fewest. The classifier was reported to diagnose cytomegalovirus status with high specificity and sensitivity in both the original cohort and the validation cohort. The sequencing pipeline was judged likely to have produced a cluster of highly shared sequence variants as a technical artifact. An earlier analysis of several hundred of the donors showed that most TCR beta V segments appeared in productive rearrangements either about 87% or about 30% of the time, which broadly matched IMGT annotations. A few of the identified cytomegalovirus-associated TCR beta chains were confirmed in vitro to be specific for cytomegalovirus antigens. According to a later analysis, most CMV-associated TCR beta chains appeared to be HLA-restricted, and the HLA associations seemed to be driven largely by CMV exposure. Roughly uniform sequencing depth across donors was assumed in presence/absence analyses, although this assumption may not hold. In the study, around 160 TCR beta chains were listed as associated with cytomegalovirus. A further reported finding was that TCR beta sequences accurately predicted the HLA-A and HLA-B alleles for most subjects in the first cohort. Some 15 rarely observed V segments, including chromosome 9 orphons, were excluded from the earlier analysis of a few hundred of the donors because counts were too low. Because HLA typing was unavailable for some donors at each locus, only the typed subset was used in association tests. At a false discovery rate of 0.05, a later analysis linked under 20,000 TCR beta sequences to specific HLA alleles. When HLA alleles, especially DR and DQ, strongly co-occurred, attributing TCR associations to individual alleles was difficult. An association between a missense DCLRE1C variant and V-gene and J-gene trimming of TCR beta chains was found in a later genetic analysis and replicated in an independent cohort. Immune exposure information for the cohort was limited to CMV serostatus. A later analysis found that HLA-associated TCR beta chains were more clonally expanded and had lower generation probabilities than equally common non-associated chains.

The cohort was made up of roughly 670 healthy bone marrow donors. All cohort members were sampled while nominally healthy, although unrecorded immune exposures were likely present. The donor tested CMV seronegative and was one of the 352 seronegative cohort members. A peripheral blood sample was provided by each donor, and peripheral blood mononuclear cells were used for TCR beta sequencing. Genomic DNA was extracted from the blood cell samples with the Qiagen DNeasy Blood Extraction Kit. Library preparation was by the immunoSEQ multiplex PCR assay. A mixture of 60 forward primers for TCR Vbeta segments and 13 reverse primers for TCR Jbeta segments was used in the multiplex PCR. The CDR3 region of rearranged TCR beta genes was amplified from genomic DNA with a multiplex PCR assay. The Illumina HiSeq System was used to sequence the amplified TCR beta libraries as 87-base-pair reads. The paper's data handling went like this. A later analysis counted approximately 76 million unique TCR beta chains across the 600 to 850 repertoires, and 9 million to 14 million of these chains were shared by at least two donors. To remove PCR and sequencing errors, raw reads were error-corrected and collapsed into unique sequences using a nearest-neighbor algorithm that merged closely related sequences. Alignment of CDR3 sequences to IMGT reference sequences was used to assign V, D and J gene segments. For a sequence to be retained, a match of at least six nucleotides was required to both a V gene segment and a J gene segment. Rearrangements were classified as productive when the CDR3 lacked stop codons and remained in frame with V and J, and all other rearrangements were classified as non-productive. Following IMGT convention, CDR3 was defined as the stretch from the second conserved V-encoded cysteine to the conserved J-encoded phenylalanine. In an earlier analysis of just under 600 of the donors, sequences lacking an unambiguous match to a single V gene segment were excluded. An earlier analysis of approximately 590 of the donors classified V segments as functional when productive rearrangements were above 56.7% and as segregating when the standard deviation between donors was above 5%. To diagnose cytomegalovirus status from the catalog of TCR beta chain sequences, a statistical classification framework was built. V and J gene assignment, in a later analysis, came from comparing TCR nucleotide sequences with IMGT/GENE-DB human TR gene sequences. In a later analysis, CDR3 sequences and most-parsimonious VDJ recombination scenarios were assigned using the TCRdist pipeline. In a later analysis, each TCR beta chain was defined by its CDR3 amino acid sequence together with its V-gene family, and reads lacking a unique V-gene family were excluded. To address suspected cross-contamination and a sequencing artifact, a later analysis removed 592 highly shared, low-generation-probability nucleotide sequences. For each public chain, a later analysis derived a clonal expansion index from normalized ranks of inferred template counts within each repertoire. Generation probabilities in a later analysis came from a VDJ recombination model fitted to out-of-frame rearrangements, and those results were checked against IGoR. In a later analysis, TCR-TCR, TCR-HLA and TCR-CMV co-occurrence was scored with hypergeometric tests, and a repertoire-size bias correction was applied to TCR pairs. A later analysis estimated false discovery rates by permuting HLA or CMV assignments 20 times. In a later analysis, co-occurring TCRs were grouped with DBSCAN, and TCRdist sequence similarity was added when clustering was performed within HLA-allele-positive subsets. Repertoires with fewer than 30,000 or more than 120,000 public chains, plus five repertoires with anomalous nucleotide sharing, were excluded from co-occurrence clustering. Sourced from immuneACCESS, this table was stored by TCRdb with only in-frame sequences that have V and J called. A share of the clones is absent; for the studies checked, an unresolved V gene accounts for under half, and the remainder has no known explanation. The DNA was the basis for D and trimming; V, J and clone size are from that table. This sample holds 100,000 or so clones; approximately 85% were observed only once. 3.5% to 5% of the sample belongs to the ten largest clones.

Comment on this clone: This clone's antigen is unknown. The sample holds no much larger clone one base away, and base qualities are not on file.

This TCR derives from a man in his thirties or forties in good health and CMV-seronegative. Sample: PBMCs.

CDR3 loop: CASSVASGTPEMETQYF. The bases are TGCGCCAGCAGCGTAGCTAGCGGGACGCCCGAGATGGAGACCCAGTACTTC. The rearrangement combines TRBV5-1 with TRBJ2-5; 9 bases in the junction line up with TRBD2. CDR1 SGHRS and CDR2 YFSETQ were looked up in the germline V gene. From V the trimming removes 4 bases and from J it removes 5 bases, while the gene matches leave 15 bases of the junction unaccounted for. There are 17 amino acids in the CDR3, from cysteine to phenylalanine inclusive. The CDR3 DNA has 51 bases and is translated from base 1.